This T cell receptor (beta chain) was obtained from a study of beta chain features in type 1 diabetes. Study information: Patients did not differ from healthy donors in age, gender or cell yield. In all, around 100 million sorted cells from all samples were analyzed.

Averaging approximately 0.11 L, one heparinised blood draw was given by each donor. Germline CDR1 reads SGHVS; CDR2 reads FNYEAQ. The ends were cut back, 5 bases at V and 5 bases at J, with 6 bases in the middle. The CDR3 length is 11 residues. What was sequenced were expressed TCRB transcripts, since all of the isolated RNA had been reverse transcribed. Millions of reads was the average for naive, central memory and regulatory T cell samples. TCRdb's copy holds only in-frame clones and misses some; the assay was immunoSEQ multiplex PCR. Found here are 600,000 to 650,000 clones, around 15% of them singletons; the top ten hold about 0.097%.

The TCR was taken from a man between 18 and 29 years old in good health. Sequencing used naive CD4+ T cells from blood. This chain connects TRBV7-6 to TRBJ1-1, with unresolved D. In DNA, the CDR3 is TGTGCCAGCAGCCCGAGTACTGAAGCTTTCTTT. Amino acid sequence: CASSPSTEAFF.